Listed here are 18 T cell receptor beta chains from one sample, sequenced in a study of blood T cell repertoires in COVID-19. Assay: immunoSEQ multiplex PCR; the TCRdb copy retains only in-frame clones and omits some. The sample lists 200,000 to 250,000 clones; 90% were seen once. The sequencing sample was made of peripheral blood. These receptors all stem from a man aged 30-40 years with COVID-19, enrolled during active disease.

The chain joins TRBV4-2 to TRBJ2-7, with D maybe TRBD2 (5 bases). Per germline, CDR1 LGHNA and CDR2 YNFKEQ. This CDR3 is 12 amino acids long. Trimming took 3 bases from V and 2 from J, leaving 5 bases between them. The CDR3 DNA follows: TGTGCCAGCAGCCAGCGGGCCTACGAGCAGTACTTC. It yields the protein CASSQRAYEQYF.

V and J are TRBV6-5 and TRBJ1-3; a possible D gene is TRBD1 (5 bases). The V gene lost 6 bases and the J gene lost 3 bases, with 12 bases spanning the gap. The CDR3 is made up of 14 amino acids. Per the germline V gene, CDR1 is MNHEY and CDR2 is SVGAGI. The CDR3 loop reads CASSPGILGNTIYF. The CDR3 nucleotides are TGTGCCAGCAGCCCAGGGATTCTTGGAAACACCATATATTTT.

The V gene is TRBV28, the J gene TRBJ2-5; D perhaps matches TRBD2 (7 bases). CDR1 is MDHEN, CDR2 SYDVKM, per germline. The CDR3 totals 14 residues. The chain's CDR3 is CASSGGLDQETQYF. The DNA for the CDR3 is TGTGCGAGCTCCGGGGGGCTTGACCAAGAGACCCAGTACTTC.

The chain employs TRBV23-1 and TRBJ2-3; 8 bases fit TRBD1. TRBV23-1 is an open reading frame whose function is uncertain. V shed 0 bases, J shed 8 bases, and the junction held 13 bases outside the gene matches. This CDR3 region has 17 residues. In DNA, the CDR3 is TGCGCCAGCAGTCAATCGGTTAAGACAGGGGACCGAGGTACGCAGTATTTT. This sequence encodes CASSQSVKTGDRGTQYF.

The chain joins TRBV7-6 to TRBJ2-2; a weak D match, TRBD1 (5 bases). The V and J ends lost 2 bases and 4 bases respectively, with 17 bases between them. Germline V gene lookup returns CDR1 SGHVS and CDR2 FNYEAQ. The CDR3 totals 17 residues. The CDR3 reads CASSLPDSSLSTGELFF. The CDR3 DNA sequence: TGTGCCAGCAGCTTACCCGACAGCAGCCTTTCCACCGGGGAGCTGTTTTTT.

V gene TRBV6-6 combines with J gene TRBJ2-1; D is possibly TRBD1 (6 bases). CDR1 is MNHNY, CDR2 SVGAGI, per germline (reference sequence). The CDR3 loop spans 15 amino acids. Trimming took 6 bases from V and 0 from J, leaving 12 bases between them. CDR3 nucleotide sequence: TGTGCCAGCAGCTCGGGACATAGCTCCTACAATGAGCAGTTCTTC. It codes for CASSSGHSSYNEQFF.

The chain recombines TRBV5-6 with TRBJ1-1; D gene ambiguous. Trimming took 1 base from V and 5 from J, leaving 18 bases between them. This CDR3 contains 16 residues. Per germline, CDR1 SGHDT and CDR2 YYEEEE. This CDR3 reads CASSLLGAGSNTEAFF. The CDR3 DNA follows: TGTGCCAGCAGCTTGTTGGGCGCCGGATCGAATACTGAAGCTTTCTTT.

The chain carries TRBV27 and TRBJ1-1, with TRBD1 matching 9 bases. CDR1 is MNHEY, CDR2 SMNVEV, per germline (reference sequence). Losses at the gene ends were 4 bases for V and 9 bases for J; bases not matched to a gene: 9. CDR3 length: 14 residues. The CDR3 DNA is TGTGCCAGCAGTTCTATACGGGGGACAGGGCAAGCTTTCTTT. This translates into CASSSIRGTGQAFF.

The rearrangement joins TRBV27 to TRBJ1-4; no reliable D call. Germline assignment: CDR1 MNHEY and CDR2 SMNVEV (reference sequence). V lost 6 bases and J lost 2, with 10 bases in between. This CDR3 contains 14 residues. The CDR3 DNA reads TGTGCCAGCAGAGCGCTCGGGACTAATGAAAAACTGTTTTTT. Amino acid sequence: CASRALGTNEKLFF.

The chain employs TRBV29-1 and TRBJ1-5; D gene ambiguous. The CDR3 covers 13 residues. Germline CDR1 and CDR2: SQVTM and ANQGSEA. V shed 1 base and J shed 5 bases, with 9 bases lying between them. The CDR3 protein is CSVEGQADQPQHF. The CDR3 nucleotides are TGCAGCGTTGAAGGGCAGGCCGATCAGCCCCAGCATTTT.

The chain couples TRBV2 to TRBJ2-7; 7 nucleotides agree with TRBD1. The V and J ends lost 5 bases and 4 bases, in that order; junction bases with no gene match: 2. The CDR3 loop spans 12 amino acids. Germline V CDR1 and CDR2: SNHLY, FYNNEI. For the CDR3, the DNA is TGTGCCAGCAGTTACAGGGGTTACGAGCAGTACTTC. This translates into CASSYRGYEQYF.

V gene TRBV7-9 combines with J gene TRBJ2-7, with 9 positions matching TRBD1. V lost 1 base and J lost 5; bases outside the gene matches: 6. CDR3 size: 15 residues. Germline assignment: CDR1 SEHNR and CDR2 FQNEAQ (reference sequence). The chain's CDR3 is CASSLGGTGIDEQYF. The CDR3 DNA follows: TGTGCCAGCAGCTTAGGTGGGACAGGGATCGACGAGCAGTACTTC.

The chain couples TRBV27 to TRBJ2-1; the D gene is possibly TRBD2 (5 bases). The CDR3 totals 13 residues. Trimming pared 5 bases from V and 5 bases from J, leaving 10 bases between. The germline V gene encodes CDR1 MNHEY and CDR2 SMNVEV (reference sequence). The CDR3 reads CASSVPGNNEQFF. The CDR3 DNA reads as TGTGCCAGCAGTGTACCCGGGAACAATGAGCAGTTCTTC.

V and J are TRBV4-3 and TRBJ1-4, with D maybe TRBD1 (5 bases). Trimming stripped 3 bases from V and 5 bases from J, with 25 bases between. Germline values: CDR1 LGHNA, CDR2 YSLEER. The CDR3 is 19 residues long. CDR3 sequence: CASSQYRFRSGGANEKLFF. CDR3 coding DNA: TGCGCCAGCAGCCAGTATAGATTCCGGTCGGGAGGGGCCAATGAAAAACTGTTTTTT.

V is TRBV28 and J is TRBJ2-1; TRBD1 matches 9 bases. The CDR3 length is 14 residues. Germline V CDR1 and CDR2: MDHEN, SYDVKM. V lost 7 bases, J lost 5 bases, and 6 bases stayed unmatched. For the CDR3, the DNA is TGTGCCAGCACTTCGGGACAGGGAAACAATGAGCAGTTCTTC. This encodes CASTSGQGNNEQFF.

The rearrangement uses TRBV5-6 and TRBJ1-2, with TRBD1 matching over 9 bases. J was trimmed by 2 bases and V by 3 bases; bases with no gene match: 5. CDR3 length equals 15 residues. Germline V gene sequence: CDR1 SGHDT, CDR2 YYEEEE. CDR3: CASSSTGTGNYGYTF. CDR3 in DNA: TGTGCCAGCAGCTCCACCGGGACAGGGAACTATGGCTACACCTTC.

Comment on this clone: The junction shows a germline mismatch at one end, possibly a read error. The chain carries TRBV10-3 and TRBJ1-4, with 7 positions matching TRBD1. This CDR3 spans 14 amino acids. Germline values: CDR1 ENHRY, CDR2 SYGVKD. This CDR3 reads CAISESNEKGALVF. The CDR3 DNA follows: TGTGCCATCAGTGAGTCGAACGAAAAGGGGGCGCTGGTTTTT.

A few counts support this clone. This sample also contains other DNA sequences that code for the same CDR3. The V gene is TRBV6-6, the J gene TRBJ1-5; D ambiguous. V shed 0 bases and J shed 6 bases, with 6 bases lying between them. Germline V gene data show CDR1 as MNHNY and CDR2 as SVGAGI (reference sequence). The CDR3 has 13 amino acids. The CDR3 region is CASSYSSGQPQHF. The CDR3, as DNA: TGTGCCAGCAGTTACTCGAGTGGTCAGCCCCAGCATTTT.